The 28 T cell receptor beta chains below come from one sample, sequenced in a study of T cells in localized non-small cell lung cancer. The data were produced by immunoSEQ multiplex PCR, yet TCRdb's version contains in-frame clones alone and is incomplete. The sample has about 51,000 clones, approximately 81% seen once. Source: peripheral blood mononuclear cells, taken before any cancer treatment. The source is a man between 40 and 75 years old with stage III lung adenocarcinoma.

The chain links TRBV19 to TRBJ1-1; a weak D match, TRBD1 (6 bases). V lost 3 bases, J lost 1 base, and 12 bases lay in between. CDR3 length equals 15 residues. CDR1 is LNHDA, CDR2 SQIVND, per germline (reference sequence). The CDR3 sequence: CASSMRGGKNTEAFF. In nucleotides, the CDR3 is TGTGCCAGTAGTATGAGAGGGGGGAAGAACACTGAAGCTTTCTTT.

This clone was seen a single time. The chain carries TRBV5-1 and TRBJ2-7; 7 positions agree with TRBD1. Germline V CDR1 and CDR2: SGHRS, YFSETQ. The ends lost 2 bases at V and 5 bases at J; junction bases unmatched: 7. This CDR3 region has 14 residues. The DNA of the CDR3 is TGCGCCAGCAGCTTTTATACAGGGGAGAACGAGCAGTACTTC. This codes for CASSFYTGENEQYF.

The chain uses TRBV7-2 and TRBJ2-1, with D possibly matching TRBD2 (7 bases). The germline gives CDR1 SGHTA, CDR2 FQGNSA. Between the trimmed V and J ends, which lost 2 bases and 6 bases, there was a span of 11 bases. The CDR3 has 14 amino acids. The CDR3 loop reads CASSLSGGPNEQFF. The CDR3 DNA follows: TGTGCCAGCAGCTTATCCGGGGGGCCCAATGAGCAGTTCTTC.

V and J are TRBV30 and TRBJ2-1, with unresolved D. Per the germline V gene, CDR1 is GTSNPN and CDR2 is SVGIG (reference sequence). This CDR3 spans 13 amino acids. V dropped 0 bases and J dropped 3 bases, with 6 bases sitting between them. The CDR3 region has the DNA TGTGCCTGGAGTGTAGCTGACTACAATGAGCAGTTCTTC. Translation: CAWSVADYNEQFF. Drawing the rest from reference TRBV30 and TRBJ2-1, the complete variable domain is SQTIHQWPATLVQPVGSPLSLECTVEGTSNPNLYWYRQAAGRGLQLLFYSVGIGQISSEVPQNLSASRPQDRQFILSSKKLLLSDSGFYLCAWSVADYNEQFFGPGTRLTVL.

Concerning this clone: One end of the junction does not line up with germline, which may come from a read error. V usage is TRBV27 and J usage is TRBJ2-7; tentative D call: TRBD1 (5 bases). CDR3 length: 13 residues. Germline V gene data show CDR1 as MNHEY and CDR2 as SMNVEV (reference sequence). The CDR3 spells CASSLQGSHEQYF. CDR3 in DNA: TGTGCCAGCAGTTTACAGGGCTCCCACGAGCAGTACTTC.

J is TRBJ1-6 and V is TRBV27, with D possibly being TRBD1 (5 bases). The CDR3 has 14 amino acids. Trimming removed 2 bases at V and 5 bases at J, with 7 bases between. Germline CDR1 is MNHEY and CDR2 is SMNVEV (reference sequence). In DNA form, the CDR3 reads TGTGCCAGCAGTTTACTACAGGATAATTCACCCCTCCACTTT. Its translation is CASSLLQDNSPLHF.

The CDR3 reads CASSLGTARLYEQYF. The CDR3, as DNA: TGTGCCAGCAGCTTAGGGACAGCTCGCCTCTACGAGCAGTACTTC. The chain links TRBV7-2 to TRBJ2-7; perhaps TRBD1 as D (6 bases). V gave up 1 base and J gave up 3 bases, with 13 bases separating them. Germline CDR1 and CDR2: SGHTA and FQGNSA. The CDR3 is 15 amino acids.

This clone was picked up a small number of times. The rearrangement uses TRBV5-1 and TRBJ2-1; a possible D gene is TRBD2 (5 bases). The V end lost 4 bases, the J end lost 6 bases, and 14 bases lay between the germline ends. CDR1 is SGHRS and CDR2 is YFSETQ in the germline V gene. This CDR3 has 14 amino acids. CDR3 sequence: CASSEYDGGNEQFF. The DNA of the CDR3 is TGCGCCAGCAGCGAATATGATGGAGGCAATGAGCAGTTCTTC.

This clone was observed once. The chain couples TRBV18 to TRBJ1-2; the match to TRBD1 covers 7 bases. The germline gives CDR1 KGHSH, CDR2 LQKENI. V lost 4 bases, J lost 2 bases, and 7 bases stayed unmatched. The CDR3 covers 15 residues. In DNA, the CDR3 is TGTGCCAGCTCACTACCTAGGGGGCGAAACTATGGCTACACCTTC. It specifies CASSLPRGRNYGYTF.

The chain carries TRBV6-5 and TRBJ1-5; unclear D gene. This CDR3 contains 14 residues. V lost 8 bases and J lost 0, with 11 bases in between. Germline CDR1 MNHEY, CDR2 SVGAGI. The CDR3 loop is CASLAFYSNQPQHF. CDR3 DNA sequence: TGTGCCAGCCTCGCCTTTTATAGCAATCAGCCCCAGCATTTT.

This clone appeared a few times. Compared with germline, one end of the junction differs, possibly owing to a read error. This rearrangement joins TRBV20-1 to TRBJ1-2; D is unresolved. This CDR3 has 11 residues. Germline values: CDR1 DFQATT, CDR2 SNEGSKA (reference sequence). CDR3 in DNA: TGCAGTGCTAGAGATGGTTACCTAAAACGATTC. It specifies CSARDGYLKRF.

This chain's CDR3 is CASSYQGGFFADTQYF. The CDR3 DNA follows: TGTGCCAGCAGTTACCAGGGGGGGTTTTTCGCAGATACGCAGTATTTT. The chain employs TRBV6-5 and TRBJ2-3; D may match TRBD1 or TRBD2 (7 bases each). CDR3 size: 16 residues. V lost 2 bases to trimming and J lost 4 bases, with 16 bases between them. Germline V gene lookup returns CDR1 MNHEY and CDR2 SVGAGI.

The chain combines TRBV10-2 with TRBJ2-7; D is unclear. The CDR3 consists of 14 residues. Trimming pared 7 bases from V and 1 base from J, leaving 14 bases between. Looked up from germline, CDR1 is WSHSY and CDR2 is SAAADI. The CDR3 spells CASTVGPGSYEQYF. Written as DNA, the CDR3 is TGCGCCAGCACAGTAGGGCCCGGGTCCTACGAGCAGTACTTC.

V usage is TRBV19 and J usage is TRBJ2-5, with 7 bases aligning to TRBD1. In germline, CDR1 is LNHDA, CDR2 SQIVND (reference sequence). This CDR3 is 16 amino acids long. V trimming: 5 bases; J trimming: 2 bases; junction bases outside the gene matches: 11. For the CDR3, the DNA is TGTGCCAGTAGTCAAACTTGGGCAGGGGGTCAAGAGACCCAGTACTTC. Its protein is CASSQTWAGGQETQYF.

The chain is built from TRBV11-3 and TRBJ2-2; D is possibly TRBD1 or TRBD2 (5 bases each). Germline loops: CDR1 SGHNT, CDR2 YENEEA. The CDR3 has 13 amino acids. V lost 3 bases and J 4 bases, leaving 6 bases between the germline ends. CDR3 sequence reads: CASSLGRTGELFF. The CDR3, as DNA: TGTGCCAGCAGCTTGGGACGCACCGGGGAGCTGTTTTTT.

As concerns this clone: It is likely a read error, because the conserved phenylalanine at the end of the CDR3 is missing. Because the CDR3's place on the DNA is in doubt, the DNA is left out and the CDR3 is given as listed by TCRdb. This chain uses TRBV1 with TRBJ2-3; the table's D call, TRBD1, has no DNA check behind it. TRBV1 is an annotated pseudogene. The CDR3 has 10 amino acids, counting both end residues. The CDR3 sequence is CTSSQDRDSS.

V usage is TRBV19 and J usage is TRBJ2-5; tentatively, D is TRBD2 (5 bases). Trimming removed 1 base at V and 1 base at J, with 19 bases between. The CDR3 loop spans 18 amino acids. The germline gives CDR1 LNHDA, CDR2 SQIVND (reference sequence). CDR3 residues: CASSIGRWNGEGQETQYF. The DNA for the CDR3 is TGTGCCAGTAGTATAGGACGGTGGAACGGGGAAGGCCAAGAGACCCAGTACTTC.

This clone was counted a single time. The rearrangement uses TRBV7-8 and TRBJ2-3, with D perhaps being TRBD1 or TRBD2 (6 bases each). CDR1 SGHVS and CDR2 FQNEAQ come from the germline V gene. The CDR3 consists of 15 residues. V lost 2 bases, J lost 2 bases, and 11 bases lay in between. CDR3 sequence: CASSLTGAYTDTQYF. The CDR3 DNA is TGTGCCAGCAGCTTAACGGGGGCCTACACAGATACGCAGTATTTT.

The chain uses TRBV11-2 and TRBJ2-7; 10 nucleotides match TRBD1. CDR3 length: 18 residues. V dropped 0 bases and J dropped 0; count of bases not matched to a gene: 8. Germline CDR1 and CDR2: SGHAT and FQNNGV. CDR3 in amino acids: CASSLDPGQGLNSYEQYF. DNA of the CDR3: TGTGCCAGCAGCTTAGATCCGGGACAGGGGCTTAACTCCTACGAGCAGTACTTC.

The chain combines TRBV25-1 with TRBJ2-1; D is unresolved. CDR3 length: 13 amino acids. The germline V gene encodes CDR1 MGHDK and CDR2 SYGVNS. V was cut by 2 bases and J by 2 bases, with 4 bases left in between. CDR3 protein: CASSEGAYNEQFF. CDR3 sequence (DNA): TGTGCCAGCAGTGAAGGAGCCTACAATGAGCAGTTCTTC.

The CDR3 sequence: CASSLVARTRNTEAFF. The CDR3 bases are TGTGCCAGCAGCTTAGTTGCAAGGACGAGGAACACTGAAGCTTTCTTT. This chain uses TRBV7-8 with TRBJ1-1; D gene uncertain. Between the trimmed V and J ends, which lost 1 base and 1 base, there was a span of 13 bases. CDR3 size: 16 residues. Germline CDR1 SGHVS, CDR2 FQNEAQ.

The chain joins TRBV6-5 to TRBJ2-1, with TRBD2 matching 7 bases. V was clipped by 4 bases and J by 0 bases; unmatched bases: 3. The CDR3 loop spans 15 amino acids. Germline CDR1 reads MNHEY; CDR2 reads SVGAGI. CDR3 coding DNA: TGTGCCAGCAGTTTGGGACTACCCTCCTACAATGAGCAGTTCTTC. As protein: CASSLGLPSYNEQFF.

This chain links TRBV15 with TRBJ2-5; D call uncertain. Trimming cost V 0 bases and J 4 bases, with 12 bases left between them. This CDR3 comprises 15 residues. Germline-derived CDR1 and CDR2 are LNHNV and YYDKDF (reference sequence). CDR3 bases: TGTGCCACCAGCAGAGAGGGCTCAAGGGCAGAGACCCAGTACTTC. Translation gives CATSREGSRAETQYF.

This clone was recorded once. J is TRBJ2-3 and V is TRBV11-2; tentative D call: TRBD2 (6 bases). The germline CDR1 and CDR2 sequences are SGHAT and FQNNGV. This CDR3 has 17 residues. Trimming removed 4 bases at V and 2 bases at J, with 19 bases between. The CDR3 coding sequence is TGTGCCAGCAGCTCCCCTGGTCATAGCGGTTTCACAGATACGCAGTATTTT. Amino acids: CASSSPGHSGFTDTQYF.

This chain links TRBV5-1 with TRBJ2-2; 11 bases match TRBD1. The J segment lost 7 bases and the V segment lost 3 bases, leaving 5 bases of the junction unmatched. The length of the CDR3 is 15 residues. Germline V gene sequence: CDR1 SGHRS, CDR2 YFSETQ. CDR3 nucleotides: TGCGCCAGCAGCTCCGGACAGGGGGCGTTCGGGGAGCTGTTTTTT. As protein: CASSSGQGAFGELFF.

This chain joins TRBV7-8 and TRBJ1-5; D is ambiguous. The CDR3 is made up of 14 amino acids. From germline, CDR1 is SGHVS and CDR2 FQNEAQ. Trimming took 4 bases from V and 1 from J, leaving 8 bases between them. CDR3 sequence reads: CASSWGWSNQPQHF. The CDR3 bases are TGTGCCAGCAGCTGGGGATGGAGCAATCAGCCCCAGCATTTT.

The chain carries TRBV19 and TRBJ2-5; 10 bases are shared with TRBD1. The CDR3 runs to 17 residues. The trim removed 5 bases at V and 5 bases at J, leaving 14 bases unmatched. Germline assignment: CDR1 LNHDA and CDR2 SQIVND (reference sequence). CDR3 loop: CASSRRGQGLVGETQYF. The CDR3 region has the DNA TGTGCCAGTAGTCGGAGGGGACAGGGGCTGGTCGGGGAGACCCAGTACTTC.

The CDR3 DNA follows: TGTGCCAGCAGCCAAACCGAAGCACCGGGACAGGAGGCCTACGAGCAGTACTTC. Its translation: CASSQTEAPGQEAYEQYF. The chain joins TRBV5-6 to TRBJ2-7; 8 nucleotides align to TRBD1. V was pared by 4 bases and J by 2 bases, with 17 bases of the junction left unmatched. The CDR3 covers 18 residues. Germline V gives CDR1 SGHDT, CDR2 YYEEEE.